What follows are 14 T cell receptor beta chains derived from one specimen sequenced in a study of cytomegalovirus exposure and HLA in healthy donors. It was with 60 Vbeta and 13 Jbeta primers that the PCR ran. Data came from immunoSEQ multiplex PCR; TCRdb stores just in-frame clones and leaves some out. The profile shows about 150,000 clones, roughly 80% of them singletons. The sequencing input was PBMCs. These receptors were obtained from a male donor in good health and CMV-seronegative.

The chain recombines TRBV28 with TRBJ1-5; the D gene is possibly TRBD1 (6 bases). This CDR3 region has 14 residues. The germline V gene encodes CDR1 MDHEN and CDR2 SYDVKM. The V gene lost 5 bases and the J gene lost 2 bases, with 10 bases spanning the gap. The CDR3 sequence is CASSLRTGNQPQHF. In DNA, the CDR3 is TGTGCCAGCAGTCTTAGGACAGGCAATCAGCCCCAGCATTTT.

The chain carries TRBV15 and TRBJ2-1; possibly TRBD1 for D (6 bases). The CDR3 covers 15 residues. Germline CDR1 reads LNHNV; CDR2 reads YYDKDF (reference sequence). Trimming cost V 3 bases and J 6 bases, with 15 bases left between them. For the CDR3, the DNA is TGTGCCACCAGCAGCAGGGGAAATGGGCTCAATGAGCAGTTCTTC. Its translation: CATSSRGNGLNEQFF.

The V call is TRBV18, the J call TRBJ2-5, with D tentatively TRBD1 (5 bases). Deletions cut 3 bases from V and 1 base from J, with 12 bases between. Germline V gives CDR1 KGHSH, CDR2 LQKENI. The CDR3 runs 15 residues. CDR3 sequence (DNA): TGTGCCAGCTCACCGGCGGCAGGGCCCCAAGAGACCCAGTACTTC. Amino acids: CASSPAAGPQETQYF.

The chain uses TRBV7-9 and TRBJ1-1, with 12 bases identical to TRBD1. The germline gives CDR1 SEHNR, CDR2 FQNEAQ (reference sequence). With V trimmed by 7 bases and J by 4 bases, 4 bases remained unmatched. The CDR3 sequence is 14 residues long. In nucleotides, the CDR3 is TGTGCCAGCATTGGGACAGGGGGCCTCACTGAAGCTTTCTTT. It encodes CASIGTGGLTEAFF.

This chain joins TRBV27 and TRBJ2-5; 11 nucleotides match TRBD2. The J call may be in error: the DNA end matches TRBJ2-7 better. The CDR3 is 15 residues long. Germline assignment: CDR1 MNHEY and CDR2 SMNVEV (reference sequence). The CDR3 nucleotides read TGTGCAACCTCCGTGGGTAGCGGGAGGGCCTACGAGCAGTACTTC. This codes for CATSVGSGRAYEQYF.

CDR3 residues: CASSKPGQGWTGELFF. The CDR3 nucleotides read TGTGCCAGCAGTAAACCGGGACAGGGATGGACCGGGGAGCTGTTTTTT. The V gene is TRBV2, the J gene TRBJ2-2, with 9 positions matching TRBD1. CDR3 size: 16 residues. The V gene's germline CDR1 is SNHLY and CDR2 FYNNEI. V was pared by 5 bases and J by 5 bases, with 9 bases of the junction left unmatched.

This clone has just one count. This chain connects TRBV9 to TRBJ2-1, with D perhaps matching TRBD1 (6 bases). Germline CDR1 and CDR2: SGDLS and YYNGEE. Trimming shortened V by 4 bases and J by 8 bases, and 22 bases separated the two germline ends. The CDR3 spans 16 residues. CDR3 region: CASSTDGQSWLHEQFF. In DNA form, the CDR3 reads TGTGCCAGCAGCACGGACGGACAGAGTTGGCTCCATGAGCAGTTCTTC.

V gene TRBV15 combines with J gene TRBJ2-7; 7 nucleotides line up with TRBD2. The CDR3 is 15 residues long. The J segment lost 3 bases and the V segment lost 0 bases, leaving 5 bases of the junction unmatched. Germline V gene data show CDR1 as LNHNV and CDR2 as YYDKDF (reference sequence). The CDR3 sequence is CATSRETSPIYEQYF. CDR3 DNA sequence: TGTGCCACCAGCAGAGAGACTAGCCCCATCTACGAGCAGTACTTC. Based on the CDR3 plus reference TRBV15 and TRBJ2-7, the full variable domain is DAMVIQNPRYQVTQFGKPVTLSCSQTLNHNVMYWYQQKSSQAPKLLFHYYDKDFNNEADTPDNFQSRRPNTSFCFLDIRSPGLGDTAMYLCATSRETSPIYEQYFGPGTRLTVT.

This clone was observed once. The chain has TRBV11-2 and TRBJ2-7; 9 nucleotides line up with TRBD1. Looked up from germline, CDR1 is SGHAT and CDR2 is FQNNGV. This CDR3 contains 15 residues. The V and J ends lost 1 base and 5 bases, in that order; junction bases with no gene match: 6. CDR3 residues: CASSLGAGTGNEQYF. The CDR3, as DNA: TGTGCCAGCAGCTTAGGGGCCGGGACAGGGAACGAGCAGTACTTC.

This chain joins TRBV7-7 and TRBJ2-5, with D possibly TRBD2 on 5 matching bases. Germline-derived CDR1 and CDR2 are SSHAT and FNYEAQ (reference sequence). CDR3 size: 13 residues. As DNA, the CDR3 is TGTGCTACAGAAGTGGGAGACCCCTCGGGGCAGTACTTC. Translating it yields CATEVGDPSGQYF. The full variable domain, in which reference TRBV7-7 and TRBJ2-5 provide the parts outside the CDR3, is GAGVSQSPRYKVTKRGQDVTLRCDPISSHATLYWYQQALGQGPEFLTYFNYEAQPDKSGLPSDRFSAERPEGSISTLTIQRTEQRDSAMYRCATEVGDPSGQYFGPGTRLLVL.

The J gene is TRBJ2-7, the V gene TRBV19, with TRBD2 as a possible D gene (6 bases). CDR3 length equals 17 residues. V lost 5 bases to trimming and J lost 3 bases, with 23 bases between them. From germline, CDR1 is LNHDA and CDR2 SQIVND (reference sequence). The DNA for the CDR3 is TGTGCCAGTAGTCAATACCCGCCCGGGACTTACTTCTACGAGCAGTACTTC. It translates to CASSQYPPGTYFYEQYF.

The gene calls are TRBV6-1 and TRBJ2-5; D gene uncertain. CDR1 is MNHNS, CDR2 SASEGT, per germline. V shed 6 bases and J shed 3 bases, with 5 bases lying between them. The CDR3 runs to 11 residues. For the CDR3, the DNA is TGTGCCAGCAGCCCCGAAGAGACCCAGTACTTC. This gives the protein CASSPEETQYF.

This clone was counted only a few times. The chain has TRBV30 and TRBJ2-5; the match to TRBD1 covers 12 bases. The trim removed 5 bases at V and 5 bases at J, leaving 9 bases unmatched. The CDR3 is 15 amino acids. The germline CDR1 and CDR2 sequences are GTSNPN and SVGIG (reference sequence). The CDR3 DNA is TGTGCCTGGTCGGGCAGGGACAGGGGGCGGGAGACCCAGTACTTC. It yields the protein CAWSGRDRGRETQYF.

The V gene is TRBV4-2, the J gene TRBJ2-3; D possibly corresponds to TRBD2 (6 bases). Trimming took 0 bases from V and 10 from J, leaving 17 bases between them. Looked up from germline, CDR1 is LGHNA and CDR2 is YNFKEQ. CDR3 length: 15 residues. The DNA for the CDR3 is TGTGCCAGCAGCCAAGAGCCGGGACTCGACTTAGCGCAGTATTTT. Translation: CASSQEPGLDLAQYF.